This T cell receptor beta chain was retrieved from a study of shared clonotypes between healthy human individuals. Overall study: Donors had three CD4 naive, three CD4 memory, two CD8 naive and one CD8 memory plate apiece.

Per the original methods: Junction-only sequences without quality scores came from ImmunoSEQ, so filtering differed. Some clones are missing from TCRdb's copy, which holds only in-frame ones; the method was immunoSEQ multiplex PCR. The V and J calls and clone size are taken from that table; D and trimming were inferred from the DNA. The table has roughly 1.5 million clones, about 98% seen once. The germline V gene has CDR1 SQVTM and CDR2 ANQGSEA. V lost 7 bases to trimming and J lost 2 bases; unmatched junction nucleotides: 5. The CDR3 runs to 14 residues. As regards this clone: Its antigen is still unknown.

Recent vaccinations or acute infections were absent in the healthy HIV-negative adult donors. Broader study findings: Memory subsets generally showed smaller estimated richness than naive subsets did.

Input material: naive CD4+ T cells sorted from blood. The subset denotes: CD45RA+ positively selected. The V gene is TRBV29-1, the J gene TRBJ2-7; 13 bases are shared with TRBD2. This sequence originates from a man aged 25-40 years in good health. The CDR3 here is CSGRLAGGPYEQYF. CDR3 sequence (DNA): TGCAGCGGCCGACTAGCGGGAGGACCCTACGAGCAGTACTTC.